This TCR beta chain was documented in a study of shared clonotypes between healthy human individuals. Some clones are missing from TCRdb's copy, which holds only in-frame ones; the method was immunoSEQ multiplex PCR. The repertoire holds 2,500,000 or so clones, with 90% to 95% as singletons. V gave up 6 bases and J gave up 2 bases; unmatched junction bases: 6. The CDR3 runs 15 residues. Looked up from germline, CDR1 is SNHLY and CDR2 is FYNNEI. The chain joins TRBV2 to TRBJ2-5, with TRBD1 matching over 10 bases. The sequencing sample was made of naive CD4+ T cells from PBMCs. Sample subset: CD45RA+ positively selected. This TCR came from a man in his late teens or twenties in good health. Some clones in this sample may be carry-over from other donors' samples. This chain's CDR3 is CASRGGQGFQETQYF. DNA for the CDR3: TGTGCCAGCAGGGGGGGACAGGGGTTTCAAGAGACCCAGTACTTC.